The clone carrying this T cell receptor beta chain was counted many times. These data originate in a study of prognosis after radiotherapy for stage I lung cancer. From genomic DNA, two-round multiplex PCR was used to amplify TCR beta CDR3. Primers (each specific to one TRBV or TRBJ gene) were used in first-round PCR. TCRdb redid the calling of the multiplex PCR reads with MiXCR, one entry per CDR3 protein. The table lists fewer than 40,000 distinct CDR3 sequences, 32% of them singletons. Germline V gene sequence: CDR1 MNHNS, CDR2 SASEGT. The ends were cut back, 6 bases at V and 2 bases at J, with 4 bases in the middle. This CDR3 has 11 amino acids.

The chain couples TRBV6-1 to TRBJ2-5; D call uncertain. The material was PBMCs, obtained before or after stereotactic body radiation therapy (not recorded which). The receptor was isolated from a donor of 50 years or more with non-small cell lung cancer. The CDR3 region has the DNA TGTGCCAGCAGAGAACAAGAGACCCAGTACTTC. As protein: CASREQETQYF.